This TCR beta chain was captured in a study of blood T cell repertoires in COVID-19. The protocol was immunoSEQ multiplex PCR, while the TCRdb copy is restricted to in-frame clones and leaves out a portion. This table has about 160,000 clones, 65% to 85% appearing once. Participants were aged 18 to 89 years from 20 to 30 US areas. Trimming took 0 bases from V and 5 from J; bases not matched to a gene: 6. There are 16 residues in the CDR3. Germline assignment: CDR1 SGHNT and CDR2 YENEEA. The chain couples TRBV11-3 to TRBJ1-5; TRBD1 matches 8 bases. The receptor comes from a man aged 35-49 years who had recovered from COVID-19. The sequenced sample consisted of PBMCs or T cells enriched from blood (not recorded which). CDR3 sequence reads: CASSLDRDRQYQPQHF. DNA for the CDR3: TGTGCCAGCAGCTTAGATCGGGACAGGCAGTATCAGCCCCAGCATTTT.